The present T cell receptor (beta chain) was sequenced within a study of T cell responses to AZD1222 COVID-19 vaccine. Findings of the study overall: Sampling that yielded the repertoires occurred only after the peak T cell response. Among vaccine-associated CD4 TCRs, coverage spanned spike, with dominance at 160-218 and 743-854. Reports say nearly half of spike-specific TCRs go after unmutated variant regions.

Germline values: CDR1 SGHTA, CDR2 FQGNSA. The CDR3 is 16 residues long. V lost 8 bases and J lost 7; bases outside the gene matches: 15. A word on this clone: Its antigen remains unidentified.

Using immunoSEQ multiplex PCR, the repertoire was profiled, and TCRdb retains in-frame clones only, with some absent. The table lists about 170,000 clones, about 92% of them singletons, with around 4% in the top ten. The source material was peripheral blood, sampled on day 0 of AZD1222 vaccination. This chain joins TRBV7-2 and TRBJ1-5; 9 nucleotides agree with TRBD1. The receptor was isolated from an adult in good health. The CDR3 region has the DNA TGTGCCAGCGGGGAGGCGGGACAGGGTTTTCACCAGCCCCAGCATTTT. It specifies CASGEAGQGFHQPQHF.